This T cell receptor beta chain came from a study of Ad26.COV2.S vaccination and SARS-CoV-2 variants. Across the study: Donor participated within the Ad26.COV2.S arm of the COV1001 trial. The vaccine Ad26.COV2.S was put into the muscle once, or twice with 56 days between. Study outcomes and limitations: The TCR breadth and depth analyses may have produced an underestimate of total T cell responses.

Per germline, CDR1 MNHEY and CDR2 SMNVEV (reference sequence). The CDR3 is 15 amino acids. Trimming removed 6 bases from V and 3 bases from J, with 17 bases in between. A word on this clone: The antigen remains undetermined.

The treatment: around 19 received Ad26.COV2.S at low or high dose, single or two shots; several received placebo; per-sample allocation not given. The investigators took samples on day 63 after the first vaccine or placebo injection. In the vaccine, an Ad26 vector expressed the SARS-CoV-2 spike of the Wuhan strain. Here immunoSEQ multiplex PCR was the method, and the copy in TCRdb shows in-frame clones only, minus some. The sample lists under 550,000 clones; roughly 90% were seen once. This material consisted of peripheral blood, taken in a trial of Ad26.COV2.S vaccine versus placebo. This receptor was obtained from a person between 18 and 65 years old who received the Ad26.COV2.S COVID-19 vaccine or a placebo. The chain has TRBV27 and TRBJ1-1; weak D call: TRBD1 (5 bases). The CDR3 DNA is TGTGCCAGCAGCCTGGGGGGGACCTCTTACACTGAAGCTTTCTTT. It translates to CASSLGGTSYTEAFF.